The clone carrying this T cell receptor beta chain came up a few times. This sample was taken from a study of blood T cell repertoires in COVID-19. Study overall: Specimens from acute and convalescent COVID-19 originated in the United States, Italy and Spain. PBMCs, B-cell-depleted T cells, or T cells were the source of the cDNA or gDNA that made up the material.

CDR1 MNHEY and CDR2 SVGEGT come from the germline V gene. The V end lost 6 bases, the J end lost 7 bases, and 18 bases lay between the germline ends. The CDR3 extends over 14 amino acids. As handled by the study authors: Researchers report that nucleated cell counts were estimated from reference gene primer amplification. Some clones are missing from TCRdb's copy, which holds only in-frame ones; the method was immunoSEQ multiplex PCR. V and J calls and clone size are given by that table; D and trimming were obtained from the DNA. The sample has under 100,000 clones, about 87% seen once; the top ten hold 17%.

The TCR originated in a human donor in a cohort sampled during active COVID-19. The material sequenced was peripheral blood. The V gene is TRBV6-2 or TRBV6-3, the J gene TRBJ1-2; possibly TRBD1 for D (6 bases). The CDR3 sequence is CASRPGGAGSGYTF. The CDR3 nucleotides read TGTGCCAGCAGGCCTGGGGGGGCTGGGAGTGGCTACACCTTC.